The TCR beta chain under discussion was sequenced for a study of shared clonotypes between healthy human individuals. General study results and limits: Lower generation probabilities were found for non-shared clonotypes than for those shared by all four donors.

The CDR3 is 13 amino acids. V dropped 0 bases and J dropped 5 bases, with 7 bases sitting between them. In germline, CDR1 is GTSNPN, CDR2 SVGIG (reference sequence). This table comes from immunoSEQ multiplex PCR, and its TCRdb copy is limited to in-frame clones, with some not included. The profile shows some 2 million clones, roughly 95% of them singletons. Concerning this clone: Its specificity is unknown.

CD8 cells classed as naive were CD45RO-negative and positively selected for CCR7, excluding terminally differentiated effector memory CD45RA+ cells. Sequenced input: naive CD8+ T cells sorted from blood. The V gene is TRBV30, the J gene TRBJ1-4; D might be TRBD1 (5 bases). This receptor was identified in a man aged 18 to 29 in good health. The CDR3 region has the DNA TGTGCCTGGAGTGTAGCAGGGAATGAAAAACTGTTTTTT. It specifies CAWSVAGNEKLFF.